This entry concerns a single T cell receptor beta chain. The data originate from a study of blood T cell repertoires in COVID-19. Looking at the study overall: Donors in the United States, Italy and Spain gave samples during acute or convalescent COVID-19. Sources were T cells, B-cell-depleted T cells, or PBMCs; the material itself was cDNA or gDNA.

Clones were sequenced by immunoSEQ multiplex PCR, and TCRdb holds only the in-frame ones, with some missing. The sample lists fewer than 25,000 clones, about 88% seen once, with 18% in the top ten. With 4 bases removed from V and 2 bases from J, the gap between germline ends came to 13 bases. Looked up from germline, CDR1 is SGDLS and CDR2 is YYNGEE. This CDR3 is built from 14 residues. The chain has TRBV9 and TRBJ2-7; D perhaps matches TRBD2 (6 bases). The sequence came from a human donor with acute or convalescent COVID-19. The donor label of this sample is uncertain. What was sequenced was peripheral blood. The CDR3 bases are TGTGCCAGCAGCCCCCACCAGCGGGCCTACGAGCAGTACTTC. It is translated as CASSPHQRAYEQYF. Together with reference TRBV9 and TRBJ2-7, the CDR3 gives the full variable domain: DSGVTQTPKHLITATGQRVTLRCSPRSGDLSVYWYQQSLDQGLQFLIQYYNGEERAKGNILERFSAQQFPDLHSELNLSSLELGDSALYFCASSPHQRAYEQYFGPGTRLTVT.